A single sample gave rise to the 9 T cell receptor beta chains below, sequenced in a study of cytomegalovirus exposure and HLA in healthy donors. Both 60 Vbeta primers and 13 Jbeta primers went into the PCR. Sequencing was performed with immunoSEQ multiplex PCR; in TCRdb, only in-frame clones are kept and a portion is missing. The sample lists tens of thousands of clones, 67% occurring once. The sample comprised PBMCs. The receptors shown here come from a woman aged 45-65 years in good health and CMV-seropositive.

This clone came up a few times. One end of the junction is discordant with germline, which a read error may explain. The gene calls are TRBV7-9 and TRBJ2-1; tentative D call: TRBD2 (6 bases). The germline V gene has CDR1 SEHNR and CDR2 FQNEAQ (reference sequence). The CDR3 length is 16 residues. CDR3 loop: CSSSYVGMDYYNEQFF. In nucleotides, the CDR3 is TGTTCCAGCAGCTACGTCGGGATGGACTACTACAATGAGCAGTTCTTC.

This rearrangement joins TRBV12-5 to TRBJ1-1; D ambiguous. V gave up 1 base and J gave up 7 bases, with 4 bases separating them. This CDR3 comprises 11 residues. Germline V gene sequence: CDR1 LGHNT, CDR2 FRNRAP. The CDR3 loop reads CASGLGVEAFF. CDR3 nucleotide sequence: TGTGCTAGTGGTTTGGGCGTTGAAGCTTTCTTT.

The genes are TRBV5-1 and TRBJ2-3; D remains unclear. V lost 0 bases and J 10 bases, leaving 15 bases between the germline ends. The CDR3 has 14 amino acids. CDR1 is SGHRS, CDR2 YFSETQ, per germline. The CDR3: CASSLDADTGPQYF. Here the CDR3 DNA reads TGCGCCAGCAGCTTGGATGCCGACACCGGTCCGCAGTATTTT.

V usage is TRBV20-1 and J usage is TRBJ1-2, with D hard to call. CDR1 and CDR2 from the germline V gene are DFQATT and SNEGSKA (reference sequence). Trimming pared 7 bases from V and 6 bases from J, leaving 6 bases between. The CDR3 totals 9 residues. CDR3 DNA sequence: TGCAGTGAAGAGGATGGCTACACCTTC. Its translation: CSEEDGYTF.

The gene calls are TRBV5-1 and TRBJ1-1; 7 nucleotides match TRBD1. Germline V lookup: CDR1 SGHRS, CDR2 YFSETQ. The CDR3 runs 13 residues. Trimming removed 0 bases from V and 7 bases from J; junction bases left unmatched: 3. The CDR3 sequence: CASSLDRGGEAFF. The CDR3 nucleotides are TGCGCCAGCAGCTTGGACAGGGGAGGTGAAGCTTTCTTT.

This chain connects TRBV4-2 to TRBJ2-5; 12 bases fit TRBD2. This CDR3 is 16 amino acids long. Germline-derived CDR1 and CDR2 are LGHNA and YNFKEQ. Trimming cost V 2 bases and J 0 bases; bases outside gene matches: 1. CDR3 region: CASSQRLAGDQETQYF. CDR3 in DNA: TGTGCCAGCAGCCAAAGACTAGCGGGGGACCAAGAGACCCAGTACTTC.

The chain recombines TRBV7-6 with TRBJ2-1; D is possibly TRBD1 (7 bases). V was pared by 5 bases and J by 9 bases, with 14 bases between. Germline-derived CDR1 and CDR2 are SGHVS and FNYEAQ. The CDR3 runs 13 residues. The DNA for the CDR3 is TGTGCCAGCAGCGCACAGGGGAGGAGTGAGCAGTTCTTC. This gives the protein CASSAQGRSEQFF. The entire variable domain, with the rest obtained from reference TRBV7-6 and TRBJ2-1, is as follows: GAGVSQSPRYKVTKRGQDVALRCDPISGHVSLYWYRQALGQGPEFLTYFNYEAQQDKSGLPNDRFSAERPEGSISTLTIQRTEQRDSAMYRCASSAQGRSEQFFGPGTRLTVL.

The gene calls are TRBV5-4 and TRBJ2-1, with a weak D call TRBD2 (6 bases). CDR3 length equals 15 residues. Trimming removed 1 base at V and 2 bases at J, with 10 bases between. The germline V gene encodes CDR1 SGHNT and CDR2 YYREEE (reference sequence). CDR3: CASSLTGETYNEQFF. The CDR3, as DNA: TGTGCCAGCAGCTTGACGGGGGAAACCTACAATGAGCAGTTCTTC.

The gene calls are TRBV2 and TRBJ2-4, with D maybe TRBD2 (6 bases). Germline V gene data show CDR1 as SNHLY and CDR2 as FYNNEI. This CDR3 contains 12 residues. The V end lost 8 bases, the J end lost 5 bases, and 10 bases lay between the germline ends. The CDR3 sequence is CASSGEENIQYF. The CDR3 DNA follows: TGTGCCAGCTCTGGGGAGGAAAACATTCAGTACTTC.